The text below deals with one T cell receptor (beta chain). Its antigen is undetermined. The sample originates from a study of blood T cells in healthy people across ages. Study results and limitations: It was the long-lived donors that had more naive CD4+ cells and higher diversity than aged donors.

A second PCR, run for about 7 to 11 cycles, used a sample-barcoded 5' primer plus a J-beta primer mix. Via MiXCR, TCRdb re-called the 5' RACE reads, giving one row per CDR3 protein. The sample lists over 550,000 distinct CDR3 sequences, around 31% occurring once. The CDR3 contains 12 residues. V was trimmed by 7 bases and J by 5 bases, leaving 11 bases between them. Germline assignment: CDR1 SQVTM and CDR2 ANQGSEA. Material for sequencing was blood. This TCR was sampled from a woman aged 80 or over in good health. The genes are TRBV29-1 and TRBJ1-4, with a weak D call TRBD1 (5 bases). CDR3 protein: CSGGHQNEKLFF. CDR3 nucleotide sequence: TGCAGCGGCGGACATCAGAATGAAAAACTGTTTTTT.